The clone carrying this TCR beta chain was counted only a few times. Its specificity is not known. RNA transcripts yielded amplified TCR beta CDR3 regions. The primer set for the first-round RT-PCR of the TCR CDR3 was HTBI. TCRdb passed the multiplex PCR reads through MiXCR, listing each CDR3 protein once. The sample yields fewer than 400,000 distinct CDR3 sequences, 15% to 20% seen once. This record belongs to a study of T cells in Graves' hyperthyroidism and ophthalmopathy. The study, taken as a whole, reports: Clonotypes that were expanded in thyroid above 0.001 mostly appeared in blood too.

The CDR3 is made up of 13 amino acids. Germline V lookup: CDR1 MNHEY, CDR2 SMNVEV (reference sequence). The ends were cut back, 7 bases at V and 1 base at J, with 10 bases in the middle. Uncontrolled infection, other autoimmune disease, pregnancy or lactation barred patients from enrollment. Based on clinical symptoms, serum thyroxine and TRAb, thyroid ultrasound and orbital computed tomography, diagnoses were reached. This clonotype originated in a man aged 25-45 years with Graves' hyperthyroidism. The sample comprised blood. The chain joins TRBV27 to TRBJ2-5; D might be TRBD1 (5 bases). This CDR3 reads CASTSRVQETQYF. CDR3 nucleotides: TGTGCCAGCACCAGCAGGGTCCAAGAGACCCAGTACTTC.